These 14 T cell receptor beta chains originate from one sample sequenced in a study of cytomegalovirus exposure and HLA in healthy donors. With 60 Vbeta and 13 Jbeta primers, the PCR was carried out. Sequencing used immunoSEQ multiplex PCR; TCRdb keeps in-frame clones, though not all of them. The profile shows about 120,000 clones, approximately 80% of them singletons. The sequenced sample consisted of PBMCs. These receptor sequences come from a man between 40 and 49 years old in good health and CMV-seropositive.

This clone was recorded only once. The CDR3 sequence: CASSLAGQLSYEQYF. DNA of the CDR3: TGTGCCAGCAGCTTAGCGGGACAGTTGTCCTACGAGCAGTACTTC. V usage is TRBV7-8 and J usage is TRBJ2-7; 7 bases are shared with TRBD1. This CDR3 is 15 amino acids long. Trimming took 0 bases from V and 1 from J; bases not matched to a gene: 3. The V gene's germline CDR1 is SGHVS and CDR2 FQNEAQ.

The CDR3: CASSLVGGANTGELFF. The DNA of the CDR3 is TGCGCCAGCAGCTTGGTCGGGGGGGCGAACACCGGGGAGCTGTTTTTT. The chain couples TRBV5-1 to TRBJ2-2, with 8 bases identical to TRBD2. Per germline, CDR1 SGHRS and CDR2 YFSETQ. V shed 0 bases, J shed 0 bases, and the junction held 1 base outside the gene matches. This CDR3 is 16 amino acids long.

The V call is TRBV5-1, the J call TRBJ1-1; D ambiguous. V was pared by 9 bases and J by 5 bases, with 20 bases between. The CDR3 length is 14 residues. Germline V lookup: CDR1 SGHRS, CDR2 YFSETQ. The CDR3: CATAGRPGDTEAFF. CDR3 DNA: TGCGCCACCGCCGGGAGGCCTGGGGATACTGAAGCTTTCTTT.

The CDR3 bases are TGTGCCAGTAGTCGGGACAGAAAGTCCTACGAGCAGTACTTC. Translated, it gives CASSRDRKSYEQYF. The chain combines TRBV19 with TRBJ2-5, with TRBD1 identical over 7 bases. The J call may be in error: the DNA end matches TRBJ2-7 better. CDR1 LNHDA and CDR2 SQIVND come from the germline V gene (reference sequence). This CDR3 spans 14 amino acids.

The chain employs TRBV2 and TRBJ2-6, with 9 nucleotides matching TRBD1. Germline lookup yields CDR1 SNHLY and CDR2 FYNNEI. The CDR3 sequence is 17 residues long. Unmatched junction bases numbered 5, after V lost 5 bases and J lost 0 bases. The CDR3: CASSLTGGSSGANVLTF. DNA for the CDR3: TGTGCCAGCAGTCTGACAGGGGGAAGCTCTGGGGCCAACGTCCTGACTTTC.

With respect to this clone: This specimen includes other DNA sequences encoding the same CDR3. The genes are TRBV2 and TRBJ1-1, with 10 positions matching TRBD1. Germline trimming cut 7 bases from V and 8 bases from J; bases unmatched to any gene: 4. CDR1 is SNHLY and CDR2 is FYNNEI in the germline V gene. This CDR3 spans 12 amino acids. Here the CDR3 reads CASIRDRGEAFF. Here the CDR3 DNA reads TGTGCCAGCATCCGGGACAGGGGCGAAGCTTTCTTT. Filled out from reference TRBV2 and TRBJ1-1, the complete variable domain reads EPEVTQTPSHQVTQMGQEVILRCVPISNHLYFYWYRQILGQKVEFLVSFYNNEISEKSEIFDDQFSVERPDGSNFTLKIRSTKLEDSAMYFCASIRDRGEAFFGQGTRLTVV.

This clone was counted between two and nine times. The genes are TRBV2 and TRBJ2-4; D unresolved. Germline CDR1 and CDR2: SNHLY and FYNNEI. CDR3 size: 14 residues. V was clipped by 3 bases and J by 5 bases, with 11 bases between them. The CDR3 loop is CASSDNFSENIQYF. In DNA, the CDR3 is TGTGCCAGCAGTGATAATTTCTCGGAAAACATTCAGTACTTC.

CDR3 nucleotides: TGTGCCAGCAGGTCCGGGACAGGAAGATCACCCCTCCACTTT. Protein product: CASRSGTGRSPLHF. The rearrangement uses TRBV7-6 and TRBJ1-6, with 8 bases identical to TRBD1. V dropped 6 bases and J dropped 10; count of bases not matched to a gene: 8. Germline V gives CDR1 SGHVS, CDR2 FNYEAQ. The CDR3 spans 14 residues.

The chain is built from TRBV29-1 and TRBJ1-2; D might be TRBD1 (5 bases). Germline V gene data show CDR1 as SQVTM and CDR2 as ANQGSEA. V dropped 7 bases and J dropped 3 bases, with 12 bases sitting between them. The CDR3 runs 12 residues. CDR3 in DNA: TGCAGCGGGCAGGGAGGGGACTATGGCTACACCTTC. Encoded protein: CSGQGGDYGYTF.

The table lists this clone with a count of one. The chain employs TRBV29-1 and TRBJ2-2; 7 nucleotides line up with TRBD1. There are 13 residues in the CDR3. Germline V lookup: CDR1 SQVTM, CDR2 ANQGSEA. After removal of 5 bases from V and 1 base from J, the junction contained 1 base not matched to a gene. The CDR3: CSVWTGNTGELFF. The DNA of the CDR3 is TGCAGCGTTTGGACAGGGAACACCGGGGAGCTGTTTTTT.

This rearrangement joins TRBV7-9 to TRBJ2-5; 7 positions match TRBD1. The length of the CDR3 is 16 residues. V dropped 4 bases and J dropped 5; count of bases not matched to a gene: 13. Germline V lookup: CDR1 SEHNR, CDR2 FQNEAQ (reference sequence). The CDR3 bases are TGTGCCAGCAGCTCCCCACCGACAGGGCGATGGGAGACCCAGTACTTC. It translates to CASSSPPTGRWETQYF.

CDR3 sequence reads: CASSPSGYYTF. The CDR3 coding sequence is TGTGCCAGCAGCCCATCGGGGTACTACACCTTC. This chain uses TRBV28 with TRBJ1-2; no clear D. From germline, CDR1 is MDHEN and CDR2 SYDVKM. The CDR3 spans 11 residues. V was clipped by 6 bases and J by 10 bases, with 12 bases between them.

This sequence joins TRBV6-5 and TRBJ2-1; possibly TRBD1 for D (5 bases). Germline CDR1 and CDR2: MNHEY and SVGAGI. The CDR3 runs to 15 residues. V lost 2 bases and J 1 base, leaving 9 bases between the germline ends. In DNA form, the CDR3 reads TGTGCCAGCAGTTACCGAAAGGGGTCCTACAATGAGCAGTTCTTC. Its translation: CASSYRKGSYNEQFF.

The chain links TRBV2 to TRBJ2-6, with D tentatively TRBD2 (5 bases). Trimming cost V 4 bases and J 1 base, with 11 bases left between them. This CDR3 spans 16 amino acids. The V gene's germline CDR1 is SNHLY and CDR2 FYNNEI. The CDR3 DNA sequence: TGTGCCAGCAGTGGGGGTGAGGGATCTGGGGCCAACGTCCTGACTTTC. Amino acids: CASSGGEGSGANVLTF.